A single sample is the source of the 27 T cell receptor beta chains below, sequenced in a study of T cell changes during pregnancy in multiple sclerosis. Sequencing used immunoSEQ multiplex PCR; TCRdb keeps in-frame clones, though not all of them. The table includes some 67,000 clones, about nine tenths detected once. Sequencing used peripheral blood, obtained in the first trimester of pregnancy. Receptors originate from a female donor with multiple sclerosis, enrolled in a pregnancy study.

The J gene is TRBJ2-2, the V gene TRBV7-3; D unresolved. CDR1 and CDR2 from the germline V gene are SGHTA and FQGTGA. The V and J ends lost 1 base and 0 bases respectively, with 6 bases between them. This CDR3 is built from 15 residues. The CDR3: CASSLIGPNTGELFF. The DNA of the CDR3 is TGTGCCAGCAGCTTAATTGGGCCGAACACCGGGGAGCTGTTTTTT.

J is TRBJ2-3 and V is TRBV4-2; TRBD2 agrees at 8 bases. CDR3 length: 16 residues. Germline CDR1 reads LGHNA; CDR2 reads YNFKEQ. With 4 bases clipped from V and 0 bases from J, the junction kept 6 bases outside the gene matches. In DNA, the CDR3 is TGTGCCAGCAGCCTCACTAGCGGACAAAGCACAGATACGCAGTATTTT. It yields the protein CASSLTSGQSTDTQYF.

The chain couples TRBV19 to TRBJ1-1; 9 positions match TRBD1. Germline V CDR1 and CDR2: LNHDA, SQIVND (reference sequence). The CDR3 runs 14 residues. The junction had 7 bases not matched to a gene; V was cut back by 6 bases and J by 5 bases. CDR3: CASRVTGGRTEAFF. The CDR3 DNA reads TGTGCCAGTAGGGTTACAGGGGGCAGGACTGAAGCTTTCTTT. The whole variable domain, filled in from reference TRBV19 and TRBJ1-1, reads DGGITQSPKYLFRKEGQNVTLSCEQNLNHDAMYWYRQDPGQGLRLIYYSQIVNDFQKGDIAEGYSVSREKKESFPLTVTSAQKNPTAFYLCASRVTGGRTEAFFGQGTRLTVV.

This rearrangement joins TRBV5-1 to TRBJ1-4, with D unresolved. Trimming removed 1 base at V and 5 bases at J, with 9 bases between. Germline loops: CDR1 SGHRS, CDR2 YFSETQ. This CDR3 is 14 amino acids long. This chain's CDR3 is CASSLRGLNEKLFF. CDR3 in DNA: TGCGCCAGCAGCTTGAGAGGGCTAAATGAAAAACTGTTTTTT.

The genes are TRBV13 and TRBJ1-1; 8 bases are a match to TRBD1. V lost 5 bases, J lost 8 bases, and 7 bases stayed unmatched. Looked up from germline, CDR1 is PRHDT and CDR2 is FYEKMQ (reference sequence). The CDR3 contains 13 residues. This CDR3 is CASSPGQGLEAFF. CDR3 in DNA: TGTGCCAGCAGCCCAGGACAGGGCCTGGAAGCTTTCTTT.

This chain connects TRBV19 to TRBJ1-5; D is uncertain. Germline CDR1 LNHDA, CDR2 SQIVND (reference sequence). This CDR3 comprises 14 residues. V gave up 6 bases and J gave up 2 bases, with 11 bases separating them. As DNA, the CDR3 is TGTGCCAGTAGACCGACCGGGGGCAATCAGCCCCAGCATTTT. It is translated as CASRPTGGNQPQHF.

The sample holds a few counts of this clone. V and J are TRBV7-9 and TRBJ2-1; TRBD2 matches 8 bases. The CDR3 is 14 residues long. V was clipped by 9 bases and J by 7 bases; unmatched bases: 11. Germline CDR1 and CDR2: SEHNR and FQNEAQ (reference sequence). CDR3: CASRAGGGSNEQFF. DNA of the CDR3: TGTGCCAGTCGGGCGGGAGGCGGCTCTAATGAGCAGTTCTTC.

The gene calls are TRBV28 and TRBJ1-2; 7 bases map to TRBD1. The CDR3 extends over 13 amino acids. The V gene end was trimmed by 3 bases and the J gene end by 6 bases; junction bases not matched to a gene: 4. Germline V CDR1 and CDR2: MDHEN, SYDVKM. CDR3 loop: CASSLRGRHGYTF. CDR3 coding DNA: TGTGCCAGCAGTTTGAGGGGGCGTCATGGCTACACCTTC.

The V call is TRBV5-6, the J call TRBJ1-1, with D perhaps matching TRBD1 (5 bases). V was cut by 2 bases and J by 10 bases, with 15 bases left in between. The CDR3 runs to 13 residues. Germline assignment: CDR1 SGHDT and CDR2 YYEEEE. This CDR3 reads CASSFLGSGGAFF. DNA of the CDR3: TGTGCCAGCAGCTTCTTAGGGTCCGGGGGAGCTTTCTTT.

The chain couples TRBV9 to TRBJ2-1, with TRBD2 identical over 7 bases. The J segment lost 1 base and the V segment lost 0 bases, leaving 4 bases of the junction unmatched. CDR1 is SGDLS, CDR2 YYNGEE, per germline. This CDR3 has 16 amino acids. In DNA form, the CDR3 reads TGTGCCAGCAGCGTAGGCGGGGGTAGATCCTACAATGAGCAGTTCTTC. Protein: CASSVGGGRSYNEQFF.

The rearrangement uses TRBV19 and TRBJ2-1; perhaps TRBD1 as D (6 bases). CDR1 LNHDA and CDR2 SQIVND come from the germline V gene (reference sequence). Between the trimmed V and J ends, which lost 3 bases and 2 bases, there was a span of 11 bases. The CDR3 consists of 15 residues. CDR3 sequence (DNA): TGTGCCAGTAGTATCGGGCACAGGGCCTACAATGAGCAGTTCTTC. It yields the protein CASSIGHRAYNEQFF.

The J gene is TRBJ2-5, the V gene TRBV29-1; 9 nucleotides match TRBD1. The better agreement between TRBJ2-7 and the DNA end casts doubt on the J call. From germline, CDR1 is SQVTM and CDR2 ANQGSEA. The length of the CDR3 is 12 residues. CDR3 in amino acids: CSADRGGYEQYF. The CDR3 region has the DNA TGCAGCGCGGACAGGGGAGGCTACGAGCAGTACTTC.

The chain carries TRBV15 and TRBJ2-7; the match to TRBD1 covers 8 bases. CDR1 is LNHNV and CDR2 is YYDKDF in the germline V gene (reference sequence). J was trimmed by 1 base and V by 0 bases; bases with no gene match: 8. The length of the CDR3 is 17 residues. CDR3 protein: CATSRDGPRTGSYEQYF. As DNA, the CDR3 is TGTGCCACCAGCAGAGATGGGCCCCGGACAGGGTCCTACGAGCAGTACTTC.

This rearrangement joins TRBV18 to TRBJ2-1, with D possibly TRBD1 on 6 matching bases. Deletions cut 2 bases from V and 0 bases from J, with 17 bases between. CDR3 length: 18 residues. The germline CDR1 and CDR2 sequences are KGHSH and LQKENI. In DNA, the CDR3 is TGTGCCAGCTCACCAAGCGACAGGACCGGAAGCTCCTACAATGAGCAGTTCTTC. Encoded protein: CASSPSDRTGSSYNEQFF. The variable domain in full, with the rest retrieved from reference TRBV18 and TRBJ2-1, is NAGVMQNPRHLVRRRGQEARLRCSPMKGHSHVYWYRQLPEEGLKFMVYLQKENIIDESGMPKERFSAEFPKEGPSILRIQQVVRGDSAAYFCASSPSDRTGSSYNEQFFGPGTRLTVL.

The chain carries TRBV28 and TRBJ2-3, with 13 positions matching TRBD2. This CDR3 spans 17 amino acids. Germline loops: CDR1 MDHEN, CDR2 SYDVKM. With 5 bases clipped from V and 2 bases from J, the junction kept 7 bases outside the gene matches. The CDR3 loop is CASSPGTSGTFTDTQYF. Written as DNA, the CDR3 is TGTGCCAGCAGTCCAGGGACTAGCGGGACCTTCACAGATACGCAGTATTTT.

The genes are TRBV18 and TRBJ2-2; 10 positions agree with TRBD2. Looked up from germline, CDR1 is KGHSH and CDR2 is LQKENI. The J segment lost 1 base and the V segment lost 3 bases, leaving 5 bases of the junction unmatched. This CDR3 contains 17 residues. CDR3 coding DNA: TGTGCCAGCTCACCCCTAGCGGGAGTAGGGAACACCGGGGAGCTGTTTTTT. Encoded protein: CASSPLAGVGNTGELFF.

The chain joins TRBV10-3 to TRBJ1-3; D may be TRBD1 (6 bases). The CDR3 has 15 amino acids. Trimming left V 6 bases short and J 0 bases short, with 12 bases between. Germline lookup yields CDR1 ENHRY and CDR2 SYGVKD. The chain's CDR3 is CAIRGDKSSGNTIYF. CDR3 sequence (DNA): TGTGCCATCAGGGGGGACAAGAGCTCTGGAAACACCATATATTTT.

This CDR3 is CASSQSQGGGYTF. Written as DNA, the CDR3 is TGTGCCAGCAGCCAATCCCAGGGCGGTGGCTACACCTTC. The rearrangement uses TRBV14 and TRBJ1-2, with D possibly being TRBD1 (5 bases). The CDR3 contains 13 residues. V lost 2 bases, J lost 7 bases, and 11 bases lay in between. Per germline, CDR1 SGHDN and CDR2 FVKESK.

This clone was recorded a few times. The rearrangement uses TRBV9 and TRBJ1-1, with a tentative D call TRBD1 (6 bases). Germline-derived CDR1 and CDR2 are SGDLS and YYNGEE. This CDR3 region has 13 residues. The V and J ends lost 0 bases and 5 bases respectively, with 8 bases between them. The CDR3 region has the DNA TGTGCCAGCAGCGTAGCAGGGGCTACTGAAGCTTTCTTT. It encodes CASSVAGATEAFF. Based on the CDR3 plus reference TRBV9 and TRBJ1-1, the full variable domain is DSGVTQTPKHLITATGQRVTLRCSPRSGDLSVYWYQQSLDQGLQFLIQYYNGEERAKGNILERFSAQQFPDLHSELNLSSLELGDSALYFCASSVAGATEAFFGQGTRLTVV.

The chain couples TRBV21-1 to TRBJ2-1; the table gives TRBD2 as D, unverified against the DNA. TRBV21-1 is listed as a pseudogene. This CDR3 contains 15 residues. The CDR3 reads CASSKGVSGPQDGFF. In DNA form, the CDR3 reads TGTGCCAGCAGCAAAGGGGTAAGCGGACCCCAAGACGGGTTCTTC.

V and J are TRBV5-4 and TRBJ2-7; no reliable D call. The CDR3 totals 12 residues. Per the germline V gene, CDR1 is SGHNT and CDR2 is YYREEE (reference sequence). Trimming pared 0 bases from V and 7 bases from J, leaving 8 bases between. This CDR3 is CASSLGNLEQYF. The CDR3 DNA follows: TGTGCCAGCAGCTTGGGAAACTTAGAGCAGTACTTC.

This chain uses TRBV19 with TRBJ2-1, with 8 nucleotides matching TRBD2. Germline lookup yields CDR1 LNHDA and CDR2 SQIVND (reference sequence). V lost 3 bases to trimming and J lost 5 bases; unmatched junction nucleotides: 9. This CDR3 has 16 residues. The CDR3 loop reads CASSIASGLGHNEQFF. CDR3 DNA: TGTGCCAGTAGTATCGCATCGGGACTAGGCCACAATGAGCAGTTCTTC.

As regards this clone: The junction shows a germline mismatch at one end, possibly a read error. The V and J genes are TRBV6-4 and TRBJ2-1; 7 bases are a match to TRBD1. From germline, CDR1 is MRHNA and CDR2 SNTAGT. The CDR3 is 16 amino acids. DNA for the CDR3: TGTGCCAGCAGTGACTCGATTCACAGGGGAAGATGTGACTACCTCTTC. It translates to CASSDSIHRGRCDYLF.

This chain joins TRBV10-3 and TRBJ1-2, with D possibly being TRBD1 (5 bases). Germline V CDR1 and CDR2: ENHRY, SYGVKD. CDR3 length equals 15 residues. Trimming pared 1 base from V and 6 bases from J, leaving 15 bases between. CDR3 in amino acids: CAISELARAKDGYTF. The CDR3 DNA reads TGTGCCATCAGTGAGTTGGCCAGGGCTAAGGATGGCTACACCTTC.

The DNA of the CDR3 is TGTGCCAGCAGTTATGGGACAGGGGGTTACGAGCAGTACTTC. Translated, it gives CASSYGTGGYEQYF. The chain employs TRBV6-5 and TRBJ2-7; 11 nucleotides line up with TRBD1. Germline V lookup: CDR1 MNHEY, CDR2 SVGAGI. The CDR3 is 14 residues long. V gave up 3 bases and J gave up 4 bases; unmatched junction bases: 2.

The genes are TRBV28 and TRBJ1-2; no reliable D call. This CDR3 is built from 11 residues. The germline V gene encodes CDR1 MDHEN and CDR2 SYDVKM. Trimming removed 6 bases from V and 5 bases from J, with 7 bases in between. CDR3 DNA sequence: TGTGCCAGCAGGTCCCCTTATGGCTACACCTTC. Translating it yields CASRSPYGYTF.

The chain carries TRBV7-6 and TRBJ2-5; 7 bases agree with TRBD1. The germline V gene has CDR1 SGHVS and CDR2 FNYEAQ. The J segment lost 3 bases and the V segment lost 5 bases, leaving 3 bases of the junction unmatched. The CDR3 spans 13 residues. CDR3 in DNA: TGTGCCAGCAGCCGTGACAGGGAAGAGACCCAGTACTTC. Protein: CASSRDREETQYF.